This T cell receptor beta chain appears in the sequencing data of a study of beta chain features in type 1 diabetes. Overall study: Cell yields, gender and age were similar in healthy donors and patients. Sorted cell examination encompassed under 130 million cells across all samples.

Broader study findings: PCR might show a preference for shorter templates, equally across patients and controls.

About this clone: Its antigen is still unknown. Other DNA sequences in the same sample also yield this CDR3.

The sequenced template was cDNA made from the entire isolated RNA. Naive, central memory and regulatory T cell samples came to a mean of approximately 3.57 million reads. The table came from immunoSEQ multiplex PCR; TCRdb's copy has only in-frame clones and leaves some out. Here the sample spans hundreds of thousands of clones, roughly a sixth being singletons. The TCR comes from a woman between 18 and 29 years old in good health. The sample comprised naive CD4+ T cells from blood.

CDR3 DNA: TGTGCCAGCAGTGGTGGCAACTCTGGAAACACCATATATTTT. Translation: CASSGGNSGNTIYF. The genes are TRBV2 and TRBJ1-3; no definite D call. There are 14 residues in the CDR3. The germline CDR1 and CDR2 sequences are SNHLY and FYNNEI. Trimming took 4 bases from V and 0 from J, leaving 7 bases between them.